The rows below give T cell receptor beta chains drawn from one sample of a study of CD8 T cells in ankylosing spondylitis. One entry per CDR3 protein, called by TCRdb with MiXCR from the 5' RACE reads. The sample lists 35,000 to 45,000 distinct CDR3 sequences; about 11% were seen once. The sample taken for sequencing was blood, either unsorted or a sorted T cell fraction (not recorded which). Source of these receptors: a male donor with ankylosing spondylitis or in good health (not recorded which). CDR3s include the opening cysteine and the closing phenylalanine or tryptophan. The D gene is left open where the match is weak. Part of the rows lack a size; the others show once, few, many or a class for expanded clones.

j_gene: TRBJ2-5; v_gene: TRBV7-2; d_gene: -; abundance: few; CDR3nt: TGTGCCAGCAGCTTAGCGGGTCGGCGGGGAGAGACCCAGTACTTC; CDR3aa: CASSLAGRRGETQYF
j_gene: TRBJ2-5; v_gene: TRBV7-6; d_gene: -; abundance: many; CDR3nt: TGTGCCAGCAGCTTAGTCAGGGCTCGGCAAGAGACCCAGTACTTC; CDR3aa: CASSLVRARQETQYF
j_gene: TRBJ1-6; v_gene: TRBV14; d_gene: -; abundance: many; CDR3nt: TGTGCCAGCAGCCAAGCCTCAGGGAGTTTTTCACCCCTCCACTTT; CDR3aa: CASSQASGSFSPLHF
j_gene: TRBJ2-3; v_gene: TRBV7-2; d_gene: -; abundance: few; CDR3nt: TGTGCCAGCAGCTTAGCGGGGGTCACAGATACGCAGTATTTT; CDR3aa: CASSLAGVTDTQYF
j_gene: TRBJ1-2; v_gene: TRBV12-3/TRBV12-4; d_gene: -; abundance: many; CDR3nt: TGTGCCAGCAGTTTCTCTGGGGGCTACACCTTC; CDR3aa: CASSFSGGYTF
j_gene: TRBJ2-1; v_gene: TRBV29-1; d_gene: -; abundance: many; CDR3nt: TGCAGCGTTGAGGGCGGACCGCGCACCTACAATGAGCAGTTCTTC; CDR3aa: CSVEGGPRTYNEQFF
j_gene: TRBJ2-2; v_gene: TRBV29-1; d_gene: TRBD1; abundance: few; CDR3nt: TGCAGCGGACAGGGGGCACCCGGGGAGCTGTTTTTT; CDR3aa: CSGQGAPGELFF
j_gene: TRBJ2-7; v_gene: TRBV29-1; d_gene: -; abundance: many; CDR3nt: TGCAGCGTCCTCCGGGCCGAGTCCTACGAGCAGTACTTC; CDR3aa: CSVLRAESYEQYF
j_gene: TRBJ1-2; v_gene: TRBV12-3/TRBV12-4; d_gene: -; abundance: many; CDR3nt: TGTGCCAGCAGTTTGCGCCAGGGGCACTATGGCTACACCTTC; CDR3aa: CASSLRQGHYGYTF
j_gene: TRBJ2-2; v_gene: TRBV29-1; d_gene: TRBD1; abundance: many; CDR3nt: TGCAGCGTCGAAGGGACAGATCGGGCCGGGGAGCTGTTTTTT; CDR3aa: CSVEGTDRAGELFF
j_gene: TRBJ1-1; v_gene: TRBV7-7; d_gene: TRBD1; abundance: few; CDR3nt: TGTGCCAGCAGCCCTATCTTGGGACAGGGGGAAGTAGGTACTGAAGCTTTCTTT; CDR3aa: CASSPILGQGEVGTEAFF
j_gene: TRBJ1-5; v_gene: TRBV3-1; d_gene: -; abundance: many; CDR3nt: TGTGCCAGCAGCCAAGAATGGGGCCGACAGCCCCAGCATTTT; CDR3aa: CASSQEWGRQPQHF
j_gene: TRBJ2-5; v_gene: TRBV5-1; d_gene: TRBD2; abundance: -; CDR3nt: TGCGCCAGCAGTCCCCGGGGGGGGGAAGAGACCCAGTACTTC; CDR3aa: CASSPRGGEETQYF
j_gene: TRBJ2-1; v_gene: TRBV12-3/TRBV12-4; d_gene: TRBD2; abundance: many; CDR3nt: TGTGCCAGCAGTTTCTTCGGGGGGAAGGGCGATGAGCAGTTCTTC; CDR3aa: CASSFFGGKGDEQFF
j_gene: TRBJ2-1; v_gene: TRBV12-3/TRBV12-4; d_gene: TRBD1; abundance: many; CDR3nt: TGTGCCAGCAGCTTTCTTGGACAGGATGAGCAGTTCTTC; CDR3aa: CASSFLGQDEQFF
j_gene: TRBJ1-1; v_gene: TRBV12-3/TRBV12-4; d_gene: -; abundance: many; CDR3nt: TGTGCCAGCAGTTTGCAGGGGTTAAGGACTGAAGCTTTCTTT; CDR3aa: CASSLQGLRTEAFF
j_gene: TRBJ2-5; v_gene: TRBV29-1; d_gene: TRBD2; abundance: few; CDR3nt: TGCAGCGTTCAAAAGACTAGCGGGGGGCCGGGGGAGACCCAGTACTTC; CDR3aa: CSVQKTSGGPGETQYF
j_gene: TRBJ2-7; v_gene: TRBV5-1; d_gene: TRBD1; abundance: many; CDR3nt: TGCGCCAGCAGCTCGGGACAGGGTGGCTACGAGCAGTACTTC; CDR3aa: CASSSGQGGYEQYF